The 22 T cell receptor beta chains in this list originate from one sample, sequenced in a study of patients and donors after allogeneic stem cell transplantation. TCRdb ran MiXCR on the RT-PCR reads and lists one entry per CDR3 protein. The sample shows about a million distinct CDR3 sequences, more than 15% of them seen only once. Sample: blood, either unsorted or a sorted T cell fraction (not recorded which). The receptors were sampled from a human donor who was either an allogeneic HSCT recipient or a stem cell or donor lymphocyte infusion donor (not recorded which). It is not recorded whose cells these are; they may come from a transplant donor.

This clonotype occurred a few times. CDR3 amino acids: CATSDNGGGRLNNEQFF. CDR3 DNA: TGTGCCACCAGTGATAACGGAGGCGGGAGACTCAACAATGAGCAGTTCTTC. The genes are TRBV24-1 and TRBJ2-1; 7 bases map to TRBD2. Per the germline V gene, CDR1 is KGHDR and CDR2 is SFDVKD. Trimming cost V 3 bases and J 5 bases; bases outside gene matches: 12. The CDR3 has 17 amino acids.

The chain employs TRBV2 and TRBJ2-1; D call uncertain. Germline CDR1 SNHLY, CDR2 FYNNEI. The CDR3 covers 13 residues. V was shortened by 3 bases and J by 3 bases, with 6 bases between the two germline ends. This chain's CDR3 is CASSELYYNEQFF. The CDR3 nucleotides are TGTGCCAGCAGTGAGCTCTACTACAATGAGCAGTTCTTC.

This clonotype was counted ten times or more. The chain carries TRBV12-3 or TRBV12-4 and TRBJ2-1; the match to TRBD1 covers 7 bases. V dropped 7 bases and J dropped 7; count of bases not matched to a gene: 10. This CDR3 contains 14 residues. The CDR3: CASIGWDRPNEQFF. The CDR3 DNA reads TGTGCCAGCATCGGATGGGACAGACCTAATGAGCAGTTCTTC.

This clonotype was picked up many times. The chain recombines TRBV5-6 with TRBJ2-7, with D unresolved. Germline V gene sequence: CDR1 SGHDT, CDR2 YYEEEE. Trimming removed 2 bases at V and 1 base at J, with 10 bases between. There are 14 residues in the CDR3. The CDR3 reads CASSFLGSSYEQYF. The CDR3 DNA follows: TGTGCCAGCAGCTTTTTGGGTAGTTCCTACGAGCAGTACTTC.

The CDR3 bases are TGTGCCAGCAGCTTAGTCAGCGGGAGGGTCGAAGAGACCCAGTACTTC. Protein product: CASSLVSGRVEETQYF. This sequence joins TRBV7-9 and TRBJ2-5, with 10 bases that match TRBD2. Germline lookup yields CDR1 SEHNR and CDR2 FQNEAQ (reference sequence). The CDR3 is made up of 16 amino acids. J gave up 3 bases and V 1 base, and 5 bases lay outside the gene matches.

In this sample, this clonotype turned up a few times. The V gene is TRBV12-3 or TRBV12-4, the J gene TRBJ2-7; the D call may be TRBD1 or TRBD2 (5 bases each). V lost 6 bases, J lost 5 bases, and 11 bases lay in between. The CDR3 consists of 12 residues. For the CDR3, the DNA is TGTGCCAGCAGGGTCGGGGACCACGAGCAGTACTTC. Residues: CASRVGDHEQYF.

This clonotype was picked up a small number of times. The chain links TRBV12-3 or TRBV12-4 to TRBJ1-6; 11 positions match TRBD1. This CDR3 has 15 amino acids. The V segment lost 4 bases and the J segment 10 bases; nucleotides outside the gene matches: 6. For the CDR3, the DNA is TGTGCCAGCAGTTCCCGGGACAGGGGGAACTCACCCCTCCACTTT. Its protein product is CASSSRDRGNSPLHF.

This chain connects TRBV20-1 to TRBJ1-5; D gene unclear. Germline V lookup: CDR1 DFQATT, CDR2 SNEGSKA (reference sequence). The CDR3 runs to 12 residues. Trimming shortened V by 5 bases and J by 10 bases, and 15 bases separated the two germline ends. The CDR3: CSAPGPAAPQHF. For the CDR3, the DNA is TGCAGTGCTCCCGGGCCGGCAGCCCCCCAGCATTTT.

CDR3 in DNA: TGTGCCAGCAGCCCCCTGCCAGGACAGAAGCCCCAAGGCTATGGCTACACCTTC. Protein sequence: CASSPLPGQKPQGYGYTF. V is TRBV11-2 and J is TRBJ1-2; perhaps TRBD1 as D (6 bases). The germline V gene encodes CDR1 SGHAT and CDR2 FQNNGV. Trimming took off 5 bases at V and 4 bases at J, with 26 bases between the two ends. This CDR3 region has 18 residues.

This clonotype was recorded a few times. This chain joins TRBV12-3 or TRBV12-4 and TRBJ1-2; D is undetermined. Trimming pared 6 bases from V and 3 bases from J, leaving 17 bases between. This CDR3 has 15 amino acids. The CDR3 loop reads CASSYDDGRHYGYTF. Here the CDR3 DNA reads TGTGCCAGCAGCTATGATGACGGGAGGCACTATGGCTACACCTTC.

The chain has TRBV6-2 or TRBV6-3 and TRBJ1-2; maybe TRBD1 (5 bases). Germline-derived CDR1 and CDR2 are MNHEY and SVGEGT. Between the trimmed V and J ends, which lost 7 bases and 6 bases, there was a span of 18 bases. The CDR3 covers 14 residues. The CDR3 loop is CASTLSGGEDGYTF. The CDR3 coding sequence is TGTGCCAGCACCCTGTCGGGAGGGGAGGATGGCTACACCTTC.

Regarding this clonotype: This may arise from a read error, as a much more abundant clone is one base away. The rearrangement joins TRBV4-3 to TRBJ1-6; no clear D gene. CDR1 is LGHNA and CDR2 is YSLEER in the germline V gene. V was clipped by 4 bases and J by 11 bases, with 12 bases between them. This CDR3 is 13 amino acids long. This chain's CDR3 is CASSPISVTPLHF. For the CDR3, the DNA is TGCGCCAGCAGCCCTATTTCTGTGACACCCCTCCACTTT.

The chain couples TRBV5-1 to TRBJ1-1, with D unresolved. Trimming took 6 bases from V and 8 from J, leaving 11 bases between them. The CDR3 runs 11 residues. Germline CDR1 reads SGHRS; CDR2 reads YFSETQ. This chain's CDR3 is CASTLKGEAFF. The CDR3 DNA follows: TGCGCCAGCACCCTTAAAGGGGAAGCTTTCTTT. The complete variable domain, with remaining parts taken from reference TRBV5-1 and TRBJ1-1, reads KAGVTQTPRYLIKTRGQQVTLSCSPISGHRSVSWYQQTPGQGLQFLFEYFSETQRNKGNFPGRFSGRQFSNSRSEMNVSTLELGDSALYLCASTLKGEAFFGQGTRLTVV.

The gene calls are TRBV4-2 and TRBJ1-2, with TRBD1 matching over 9 bases. Germline assignment: CDR1 LGHNA and CDR2 YNFKEQ. The CDR3 loop spans 17 amino acids. V shed 0 bases, J shed 4 bases, and the junction held 9 bases outside the gene matches. The CDR3 DNA is TGTGCCAGCAGCCAAGAGGGCGGGACAGGGAGACTCTATGGCTACACCTTC. Amino acids: CASSQEGGTGRLYGYTF.

This clonotype has a count of ten or more. The genes are TRBV24-1 and TRBJ2-7, with D maybe TRBD1 (6 bases). Germline loops: CDR1 KGHDR, CDR2 SFDVKD. CDR3 length: 17 amino acids. The V and J ends lost 3 bases and 0 bases respectively, with 17 bases between them. The CDR3, as DNA: TGTGCCACCAGTGATAGTCCGGGCAGGGACAACTCCTACGAGCAGTACTTC. Protein sequence: CATSDSPGRDNSYEQYF.

This rearrangement joins TRBV19 to TRBJ1-1; the match to TRBD1 covers 9 bases. This CDR3 contains 14 residues. Looked up from germline, CDR1 is LNHDA and CDR2 is SQIVND (reference sequence). V dropped 8 bases and J dropped 1; count of bases not matched to a gene: 5. The CDR3: CASGTGIPNTEAFF. The CDR3 nucleotides are TGTGCCAGTGGGACAGGGATACCGAACACTGAAGCTTTCTTT.

The rearrangement links TRBV2 to TRBJ2-5; D remains unclear. V lost 8 bases and J lost 4, with 11 bases in between. CDR1 and CDR2 from the germline V gene are SNHLY and FYNNEI. There are 12 residues in the CDR3. The CDR3 coding sequence is TGTGCCAGCCGATCTTTAAGAGAGACCCAGTACTTC. Its protein is CASRSLRETQYF.

The chain couples TRBV27 to TRBJ2-2, with D tentatively TRBD1 or TRBD2 (6 bases each). The germline V gene has CDR1 MNHEY and CDR2 SMNVEV (reference sequence). Trimming pared 1 base from V and 2 bases from J, leaving 20 bases between. The CDR3 covers 19 residues. The CDR3 DNA is TGTGCCAGCAGTTTATTCGGAGGGTGGGGGGCAGGTAACACCGGGGAGCTGTTTTTT. Translating it yields CASSLFGGWGAGNTGELFF.

This clonotype has more than one count but fewer than ten. The rearrangement joins TRBV7-2 to TRBJ2-7; D possibly corresponds to TRBD1 (6 bases). Germline V gives CDR1 SGHTA, CDR2 FQGNSA. V lost 5 bases to trimming and J lost 3 bases, with 17 bases between them. CDR3 size: 15 residues. CDR3: CASSPRQDLNYEQYF. The CDR3 nucleotides are TGTGCCAGCAGCCCTCGACAGGACCTAAACTACGAGCAGTACTTC.

The chain joins TRBV5-6 to TRBJ2-2, with D unclear. CDR3 length: 14 amino acids. V was trimmed by 3 bases and J by 1 base, leaving 7 bases between them. Per the germline V gene, CDR1 is SGHDT and CDR2 is YYEEEE. Written as DNA, the CDR3 is TGTGCCAGCAGCTATAGACAGAACACCGGGGAGCTGTTTTTT. Its protein is CASSYRQNTGELFF. The whole variable domain, filled in from reference TRBV5-6 and TRBJ2-2, reads DAGVTQSPTHLIKTRGQQVTLRCSPKSGHDTVSWYQQALGQGPQFIFQYYEEEERQRGNFPDRFSGHQFPNYSSELNVNALLLGDSALYLCASSYRQNTGELFFGEGSRLTVL.

Only a few counts were recorded for this clonotype. This chain connects TRBV20-1 to TRBJ2-5; TRBD2 matches 8 bases. The germline CDR1 and CDR2 sequences are DFQATT and SNEGSKA (reference sequence). The CDR3 totals 13 residues. V shed 5 bases and J 0 bases; nucleotides not matched to a gene: 2. DNA for the CDR3: TGCAGTGCTCGGACTAGCAACCAAGAGACCCAGTACTTC. Translating gives CSARTSNQETQYF.

This chain links TRBV9 with TRBJ2-7; D is perhaps TRBD2 (5 bases). V dropped 0 bases and J dropped 3 bases, with 7 bases sitting between them. The germline V gene encodes CDR1 SGDLS and CDR2 YYNGEE. This CDR3 region has 13 residues. CDR3 in DNA: TGTGCCAGCAGCGTAGCGGCGGGCTACGAGCAGTACTTC. Its translation: CASSVAAGYEQYF.